Following are 12 T cell receptor beta chains from one sample sequenced in a study of blood T cell repertoires in COVID-19. Produced via immunoSEQ multiplex PCR; TCRdb's table is partial and in-frame only. In the table there are over 200,000 clones, less than 90% of which are singletons. Sequenced sample: peripheral blood. The origin of the receptors is a man between 40 and 49 years old with active or convalescent COVID-19.

The DNA for the CDR3 is TGTGCCAGCAGATCCTTTAGGGGCGAGCAGTACTTC. Protein product: CASRSFRGEQYF. V is TRBV6-5 and J is TRBJ2-7, with TRBD1 as a possible D gene (5 bases). V lost 6 bases and J lost 6, with 12 bases in between. The CDR3 extends over 12 amino acids. Germline loops: CDR1 MNHEY, CDR2 SVGAGI.

The J gene is TRBJ2-7, the V gene TRBV7-2; 12 bases match TRBD2. The V gene end was trimmed by 1 base and the J gene end by 1 base; junction bases not matched to a gene: 5. Germline CDR1 SGHTA, CDR2 FQGNSA. The CDR3 length is 17 residues. DNA for the CDR3: TGTGCCAGCAGCTTAGATACTAGCGGGAGGCTGTCCTACGAGCAGTACTTC. It yields the protein CASSLDTSGRLSYEQYF.

The V and J genes are TRBV5-1 and TRBJ1-1; D is perhaps TRBD1 (5 bases). CDR1 SGHRS and CDR2 YFSETQ come from the germline V gene. The CDR3 has 15 amino acids. V lost 1 base and J lost 2, with 12 bases in between. CDR3 coding DNA: TGCGCCAGCAGCTTGTTGGAGGGGATAAACACTGAAGCTTTCTTT. Residues: CASSLLEGINTEAFF.

The chain has TRBV5-6 and TRBJ1-2; D possibly corresponds to TRBD1 (5 bases). CDR3 length: 13 amino acids. Per the germline V gene, CDR1 is SGHDT and CDR2 is YYEEEE. V lost 4 bases and J lost 6, with 13 bases in between. CDR3 DNA: TGTGCCAGCAGCCCCAGGCAGGGCAATGGCTACACCTTC. Translating it yields CASSPRQGNGYTF.

The chain employs TRBV5-1 and TRBJ1-2, with 7 positions matching TRBD1. Germline CDR1 and CDR2: SGHRS and YFSETQ. The junction had 9 bases not matched to a gene; V was cut back by 1 base and J by 6 bases. This CDR3 has 15 amino acids. CDR3 nucleotide sequence: TGCGCCAGCAGCTTGAGCACAGGGGTGGATCATGGCTACACCTTC. Encoded protein: CASSLSTGVDHGYTF.

The V gene is TRBV5-1, the J gene TRBJ1-1; 8 nucleotides agree with TRBD1. The CDR3 spans 16 residues. Germline CDR1 is SGHRS and CDR2 is YFSETQ. With V trimmed by 3 bases and J by 6 bases, 13 bases remained unmatched. CDR3 sequence reads: CASSSSGQALGPEAFF. CDR3 nucleotides: TGCGCCAGCAGCTCGTCGGGACAGGCTTTGGGCCCTGAAGCTTTCTTT. Variable domain in full (rest from reference TRBV5-1 and TRBJ1-1): KAGVTQTPRYLIKTRGQQVTLSCSPISGHRSVSWYQQTPGQGLQFLFEYFSETQRNKGNFPGRFSGRQFSNSRSEMNVSTLELGDSALYLCASSSSGQALGPEAFFGQGTRLTVV.

This rearrangement joins TRBV9 to TRBJ1-2, with 7 positions matching TRBD1. From germline, CDR1 is SGDLS and CDR2 YYNGEE. The CDR3 contains 17 residues. J lost 3 bases, V lost 2 bases, and 13 bases had no gene match. The CDR3 is CASSVQSTGVEYYGYTF. In DNA form, the CDR3 reads TGTGCCAGCAGCGTCCAGTCCACAGGGGTAGAGTACTATGGCTACACCTTC.

V and J are TRBV12-3 or TRBV12-4 and TRBJ2-3, with D possibly matching TRBD2 (5 bases). The CDR3 consists of 13 residues. The V and J ends lost 3 bases and 5 bases respectively, with 9 bases between them. The CDR3 bases are TGTGCCAGCAGTTTGGTCGGGGAAGATACGCAGTATTTT. It translates to CASSLVGEDTQYF.

This chain uses TRBV7-9 with TRBJ2-7, with D tentatively TRBD2 (7 bases). CDR1 SEHNR and CDR2 FQNEAQ come from the germline V gene (reference sequence). The CDR3 length is 15 residues. Trimming shortened V by 1 base and J by 5 bases, and 15 bases separated the two germline ends. The CDR3 loop is CASSLGPSGGHEQYF. The CDR3 DNA reads TGTGCCAGCAGCTTAGGCCCGTCGGGGGGCCACGAGCAGTACTTC.

The chain combines TRBV12-3 or TRBV12-4 with TRBJ1-5; D unclear. CDR3 length: 12 residues. The ends were cut back, 2 bases at V and 9 bases at J, with 8 bases in the middle. The CDR3 nucleotides are TGTGCCAGCAGTTTAAAACGGGGGCCCCAGCATTTT. Its protein is CASSLKRGPQHF.

The J gene is TRBJ2-2, the V gene TRBV5-4, with 11 bases that match TRBD2. V was pared by 0 bases and J by 2 bases, with 0 bases of the junction left unmatched. The germline V gene has CDR1 SGHNT and CDR2 YYREEE (reference sequence). This CDR3 contains 16 residues. The CDR3 DNA is TGTGCCAGCAGCTTGGGACTAGCGGGAAACACCGGGGAGCTGTTTTTT. Translation gives CASSLGLAGNTGELFF.

The sample holds one count of this clone. The V call is TRBV6-5, the J call TRBJ2-7; D possibly corresponds to TRBD1 (6 bases). Germline CDR1 is MNHEY and CDR2 is SVGAGI. The V and J ends lost 5 bases and 3 bases respectively, with 17 bases between them. The CDR3 is 15 residues long. CDR3 in DNA: TGTGCCAGCAGTCGGGACACCCCCTTGTACTACGAGCAGTACTTC. Its translation: CASSRDTPLYYEQYF.